A single sample is the source of the 20 T cell receptor beta chains below, sequenced in a study of blood T cells in healthy people across ages. A second PCR of roughly 7 to 11 cycles used a sample-barcoded 5' primer and a J-beta primer mix. A single record per CDR3 protein comes from TCRdb applying MiXCR to the 5' RACE reads. The data show 1.5 million to 2 million distinct CDR3 sequences, 49% seen once. The sequencing sample was made of blood. These receptors were obtained from a woman in her thirties or forties in good health.

V and J are TRBV4-3 and TRBJ2-3, with D perhaps assigned TRBD1 or TRBD2 (5 bases each). CDR1 and CDR2 (germline): LGHNA, YSLEER. The CDR3 contains 15 residues. V was cut by 1 base and J by 10 bases, with 18 bases left in between. This CDR3 is CASSQAWTGADAQYF. In DNA, the CDR3 is TGCGCCAGCAGCCAAGCGTGGACTGGGGCGGATGCGCAGTATTTT.

This clonotype occurred a few times. CDR3 in amino acids: CASSYTGTYVYNEQFF. In DNA form, the CDR3 reads TGTGCCAGCAGCTATACAGGGACCTACGTTTACAATGAGCAGTTCTTC. This rearrangement joins TRBV6-2 or TRBV6-3 to TRBJ2-1; tentative D call: TRBD1 (6 bases). The germline V gene has CDR1 MNHEY and CDR2 SVGEGT. V lost 6 bases and J 4 bases, leaving 19 bases between the germline ends. CDR3 length equals 16 residues.

This clonotype has just a few counts. The chain joins TRBV29-1 to TRBJ2-7; TRBD1 matches at 8 bases. The germline CDR1 and CDR2 sequences are SQVTM and ANQGSEA. The CDR3 extends over 13 amino acids. J was trimmed by 2 bases and V by 4 bases; bases with no gene match: 4. The CDR3, as DNA: TGCAGCGTTGGTCGGACAGGGACCTACGAGCAGTACTTC. This encodes CSVGRTGTYEQYF.

In this sample, this clonotype turned up a few times. The chain has TRBV29-1 and TRBJ2-5, with 8 bases lining up with TRBD2. The CDR3 has 13 residues. V lost 7 bases to trimming and J lost 2 bases; unmatched junction nucleotides: 6. CDR1 and CDR2 (germline): SQVTM, ANQGSEA. In nucleotides, the CDR3 is TGCAGCGCCCTCACGGGGGGGCAAGAGACCCAGTACTTC. Translation gives CSALTGGQETQYF.

The table lists this clonotype with many counts. The V call is TRBV4-3, the J call TRBJ2-3; D is unresolved. The V gene's germline CDR1 is LGHNA and CDR2 YSLEER. The CDR3 length is 13 residues. Between the trimmed V and J ends, which lost 3 bases and 5 bases, there was a span of 9 bases. This CDR3 is CASSHLRGDTQYF. The DNA of the CDR3 is TGCGCCAGCAGCCACCTTCGAGGAGATACGCAGTATTTT.

This chain connects TRBV2 to TRBJ1-4; no clear D. Looked up from germline, CDR1 is SNHLY and CDR2 is FYNNEI. Deletions cut 10 bases from V and 8 bases from J, with 14 bases between. This CDR3 is built from 12 residues. CDR3 coding DNA: TGTGCCACAGACGGTACTAGGGAAAAACTGTTTTTT. Translated: CATDGTREKLFF.

This clonotype was counted only a few times. The chain couples TRBV29-1 to TRBJ1-6; D gene unclear. This CDR3 has 13 amino acids. V was cut by 5 bases and J by 4 bases, with 9 bases left in between. Germline lookup yields CDR1 SQVTM and CDR2 ANQGSEA. The CDR3 spells CSVSEGYNSPLHF. The CDR3 DNA reads TGCAGCGTTTCCGAGGGTTATAATTCACCCCTCCACTTT.

The genes are TRBV6-2 or TRBV6-3 and TRBJ1-2; D gene unclear. The CDR3 extends over 14 amino acids. CDR1 is MNHEY, CDR2 SVGEGT, per germline. The V end was cut by 4 bases, the J end by 5 bases, with 14 bases between. The CDR3 DNA is TGTGCCAGCAGTTCAGGCGTATGGGCTTATGGCTACACCTTC. Its protein product is CASSSGVWAYGYTF.

The V gene is TRBV7-3, the J gene TRBJ2-2; perhaps TRBD1 as D (5 bases). Germline V lookup: CDR1 SGHTA, CDR2 FQGTGA. This CDR3 has 15 residues. V was pared by 5 bases and J by 0 bases, with 10 bases between. DNA of the CDR3: TGTGCCAGCAGCACGACAGTCGCGAACACCGGGGAGCTGTTTTTT. This translates into CASSTTVANTGELFF.

This clonotype was observed a handful of times. V is TRBV7-2 and J is TRBJ1-5; 7 positions match TRBD1. Per the germline V gene, CDR1 is SGHTA and CDR2 is FQGNSA. The CDR3 loop spans 15 amino acids. The ends lost 5 bases at V and 5 bases at J; junction bases unmatched: 9. For the CDR3, the DNA is TGTGCCAGCAGCCGCGACAGGGCATTTGATCAGCCCCAGCATTTT. This sequence encodes CASSRDRAFDQPQHF.

The chain links TRBV9 to TRBJ2-1; D perhaps matches TRBD2 (6 bases). This CDR3 comprises 16 residues. The V and J ends lost 0 bases and 5 bases respectively, with 15 bases between them. Looked up from germline, CDR1 is SGDLS and CDR2 is YYNGEE. The CDR3 loop is CASSVVEGRRNNEQFF. As DNA, the CDR3 is TGTGCCAGCAGCGTAGTGGAAGGGAGGAGGAACAATGAGCAGTTCTTC.

The J gene is TRBJ1-2, the V gene TRBV12-3 or TRBV12-4; possible D gene TRBD1, 6 bases. Trimming stripped 6 bases from V and 5 bases from J, with 10 bases between. CDR3 size: 12 residues. In nucleotides, the CDR3 is TGTGCCAGCAGCTACAGGGCGTATGGCTACACCTTC. Translation gives CASSYRAYGYTF.

This chain connects TRBV7-2 to TRBJ2-5, with 12 bases fitting TRBD2. Germline V gene sequence: CDR1 SGHTA, CDR2 FQGNSA. Trimming at V came to 5 bases and at J to 3 bases, leaving 4 bases not matched to a gene. The CDR3 is 15 amino acids. The CDR3 reads CASSRTSGAKETQYF. The CDR3 bases are TGTGCCAGCAGCCGGACTAGCGGGGCTAAAGAGACCCAGTACTTC.

This rearrangement joins TRBV20-1 to TRBJ2-7; D call uncertain. CDR3 length: 14 residues. V was trimmed by 3 bases and J by 0 bases, leaving 12 bases between them. Per germline, CDR1 DFQATT and CDR2 SNEGSKA (reference sequence). The CDR3 DNA reads TGCAGTGCTAGTCGATTCCCCGGCTCCTACGAGCAGTACTTC. Protein: CSASRFPGSYEQYF.

The chain combines TRBV27 with TRBJ2-6; D not resolved. With 10 bases removed from V and 0 bases from J, the gap between germline ends came to 7 bases. Germline V gene data show CDR1 as MNHEY and CDR2 as SMNVEV (reference sequence). CDR3 length: 13 residues. CDR3 sequence reads: CATQHSGANVLTF. The CDR3 nucleotides read TGTGCCACCCAACACTCTGGGGCCAACGTCCTGACTTTC. The full variable domain, its missing parts supplied by reference TRBV27 and TRBJ2-6, is EAQVTQNPRYLITVTGKKLTVTCSQNMNHEYMSWYRQDPGLGLRQIYYSMNVEVTDKGDVPEGYKVSRKEKRNFPLILESPSPNQTSLYFCATQHSGANVLTFGAGSRLTVL.

This clonotype was seen a handful of times. This chain links TRBV6-2 or TRBV6-3 with TRBJ2-1, with 8 bases aligning to TRBD1. The CDR3 sequence is 13 residues long. CDR1 and CDR2 (germline): MNHEY, SVGEGT. Germline trimming cut 9 bases from V and 13 bases from J; bases unmatched to any gene: 14. The CDR3 DNA sequence: TGTGCCAGTTCAGGAGGACAGGGAACAGTTCAGTTCTTC. Its translation: CASSGGQGTVQFF.

This chain joins TRBV21-1 and TRBJ2-3; the table's D call, TRBD1, was not checked against the DNA. TRBV21-1 is a known pseudogene. This CDR3 spans 16 amino acids. CDR3 protein: CASRPARTGCTDTQYF. CDR3 coding DNA: TGTGCCAGCAGACCGGCCAGGACAGGGTGTACAGATACGCAGTATTTT.

This clonotype showed up just a few times. This rearrangement joins TRBV29-1 to TRBJ2-7; tentatively, D is TRBD1 (8 bases). The CDR3 length is 17 residues. Trimming removed 1 base at V and 4 bases at J, with 23 bases between. The germline CDR1 and CDR2 sequences are SQVTM and ANQGSEA. The CDR3 DNA reads TGCAGCGTTGAAGTCTCATGGACAGGGCGCGGGGGATACGAGCAGTACTTC. Residues: CSVEVSWTGRGGYEQYF.

The chain couples TRBV6-2 or TRBV6-3 to TRBJ1-2, with unresolved D. Per the germline V gene, CDR1 is MNHEY and CDR2 is SVGEGT. Trimming pared 1 base from V and 5 bases from J, leaving 11 bases between. The CDR3 extends over 14 amino acids. This CDR3 reads CASSYFGGSYGYTF. CDR3 bases: TGTGCCAGCAGTTACTTCGGTGGTTCTTATGGCTACACCTTC.

The chain carries TRBV13 and TRBJ2-3; D possibly uses TRBD1 or TRBD2 (6 bases each). The V end lost 5 bases, the J end lost 5 bases, and 11 bases lay between the germline ends. The CDR3 is 13 residues long. Germline CDR1 PRHDT, CDR2 FYEKMQ (reference sequence). The CDR3: CASSVRGLDTQYF. CDR3 DNA: TGTGCCAGCAGCGTCCGGGGGCTAGATACGCAGTATTTT. The variable domain in full, completed from reference TRBV13 and TRBJ2-3, reads AAGVIQSPRHLIKEKRETATLKCYPIPRHDTVYWYQQGPGQDPQFLISFYEKMQSDKGSIPDRFSAQQFSDYHSELNMSSLELGDSALYFCASSVRGLDTQYFGPGTRLTVL.